This passage covers 20 T cell receptor beta chains from one sample sequenced in a study of blood T cell repertoires in COVID-19. TCRdb's copy holds only in-frame clones and misses some; the assay was immunoSEQ multiplex PCR. The data show around 200,000 clones, roughly 90% seen once. Material: peripheral blood. The receptor set was obtained from a man aged 65 to 79 with active or convalescent COVID-19.

V is TRBV7-9 and J is TRBJ2-7; 7 bases align to TRBD1. After removal of 2 bases from V and 3 bases from J, the junction contained 1 base not matched to a gene. CDR3 length equals 13 residues. CDR1 and CDR2 (germline): SEHNR, FQNEAQ (reference sequence). The CDR3 DNA reads TGTGCCAGCAGCTTAAGGGACAGCTACGAGCAGTACTTC. Amino acids: CASSLRDSYEQYF.

This sequence joins TRBV5-4 and TRBJ2-7; tentative D call: TRBD1 (5 bases). V was shortened by 0 bases and J by 5 bases, with 9 bases between the two germline ends. The CDR3 totals 13 residues. Germline V gene sequence: CDR1 SGHNT, CDR2 YYREEE (reference sequence). DNA of the CDR3: TGTGCCAGCAGCTTGGGACAGAACCACGAGCAGTACTTC. Its translation: CASSLGQNHEQYF.

The gene calls are TRBV19 and TRBJ2-3, with D possibly matching TRBD1 (5 bases). Germline assignment: CDR1 LNHDA and CDR2 SQIVND (reference sequence). V lost 3 bases, J lost 2 bases, and 12 bases lay in between. The CDR3 is made up of 15 amino acids. This CDR3 is CASSMAGWTTDTQYF. The CDR3 DNA is TGTGCCAGTAGTATGGCAGGGTGGACCACAGATACGCAGTATTTT.

The chain carries TRBV4-3 and TRBJ1-6, with D possibly being TRBD1 (6 bases). V dropped 0 bases and J dropped 5 bases, with 8 bases sitting between them. The CDR3 is made up of 15 amino acids. CDR1 and CDR2 from the germline V gene are LGHNA and YSLEER. The CDR3 nucleotides are TGCGCCAGCAGCCAAGATGGACAGAATAATTCACCCCTCCACTTT. Protein sequence: CASSQDGQNNSPLHF.

The rearrangement joins TRBV11-2 to TRBJ1-1; D gene uncertain. V was pared by 7 bases and J by 1 base, with 16 bases between. This CDR3 is built from 15 residues. CDR1 is SGHAT, CDR2 FQNNGV, per germline. The CDR3 region has the DNA TGTGCCAGCAAGACCCGGGTTCCCGAGAACACTGAAGCTTTCTTT. Protein product: CASKTRVPENTEAFF.

This clone appeared a few times. This chain joins TRBV27 and TRBJ2-3, with a weak D call TRBD2 (6 bases). The CDR3 has 16 amino acids. Trimming shortened V by 5 bases and J by 4 bases, and 19 bases separated the two germline ends. CDR1 is MNHEY, CDR2 SMNVEV, per germline (reference sequence). CDR3 DNA: TGTGCCAGCAGTAGCCCCGGGAGTATGATCGCAGATACGCAGTATTTT. It encodes CASSSPGSMIADTQYF.

This clone appeared once. The CDR3 protein is CASSQPRGGSGVRNTGELFF. The CDR3 region has the DNA TGCGCCAGCAGCCAACCCCGGGGGGGTAGCGGGGTAAGGAACACCGGGGAGCTGTTTTTT. The rearrangement links TRBV4-1 to TRBJ2-2; TRBD2 matches at 8 bases. The J segment lost 1 base and the V segment lost 2 bases, leaving 15 bases of the junction unmatched. The length of the CDR3 is 20 residues. Germline assignment: CDR1 MGHRA and CDR2 YSYEKL.

Comments on this clone: Different DNA sequences within this sample yield the same CDR3. The chain is built from TRBV6-5 and TRBJ2-7, with 7 bases that match TRBD1. The germline V gene has CDR1 MNHEY and CDR2 SVGAGI. The CDR3 contains 15 residues. The junction had 6 bases not matched to a gene; V was cut back by 4 bases and J by 0 bases. CDR3 loop: CASSFDRAPSYEQYF. The CDR3 DNA follows: TGTGCCAGCAGTTTTGACAGGGCACCCTCCTACGAGCAGTACTTC.

This chain links TRBV14 with TRBJ1-4; no reliable D call. The V end lost 1 base, the J end lost 4 bases, and 16 bases lay between the germline ends. The germline V gene has CDR1 SGHDN and CDR2 FVKESK. This CDR3 comprises 17 residues. CDR3 DNA: TGTGCCAGCAGCCAAGTAGGCCTCTTATCGGGTAATGAAAAACTGTTTTTT. As protein: CASSQVGLLSGNEKLFF.

This chain joins TRBV6-6 and TRBJ1-5; D unresolved. Germline V gene data show CDR1 as MNHNY and CDR2 as SVGAGI (reference sequence). V gave up 3 bases and J gave up 6 bases, with 9 bases separating them. CDR3 length: 13 residues. CDR3 region: CASSYESGQPQHF. Here the CDR3 DNA reads TGTGCCAGCAGTTATGAGTCTGGTCAGCCCCAGCATTTT.

This sequence joins TRBV7-9 and TRBJ1-1; D is unclear. This CDR3 region has 14 residues. CDR1 and CDR2 from the germline V gene are SEHNR and FQNEAQ (reference sequence). Trimming removed 4 bases from V and 5 bases from J, with 14 bases in between. CDR3 in DNA: TGTGCCAGCAGCTCGACGGGGTTAGGGACTGAAGCTTTCTTT. It is translated as CASSSTGLGTEAFF.

This chain joins TRBV19 and TRBJ1-1, with TRBD1 as a possible D gene (5 bases). Germline V gene data show CDR1 as LNHDA and CDR2 as SQIVND (reference sequence). The length of the CDR3 is 13 residues. Trimming removed 7 bases at V and 0 bases at J, with 9 bases between. For the CDR3, the DNA is TGTGCCAGTAAAGACAGCCTGAACACTGAAGCTTTCTTT. It codes for CASKDSLNTEAFF.

The J gene is TRBJ2-5, the V gene TRBV11-2; a weak D match, TRBD1 (6 bases). This CDR3 has 15 amino acids. The germline V and J ends were trimmed by 3 bases and 2 bases, with 13 bases remaining between them. Germline loops: CDR1 SGHAT, CDR2 FQNNGV. As DNA, the CDR3 is TGTGCCAGCAGCTTTGATAGGGGGAGACAAGAGACCCAGTACTTC. This codes for CASSFDRGRQETQYF.

The chain carries TRBV9 and TRBJ2-5; no clear D. The CDR3 is 15 amino acids. V was shortened by 0 bases and J by 1 base, with 10 bases between the two germline ends. Germline V gene sequence: CDR1 SGDLS, CDR2 YYNGEE. The CDR3 loop is CASSVDGSSQETQYF. CDR3 DNA sequence: TGTGCCAGCAGCGTAGACGGTAGCAGCCAAGAGACCCAGTACTTC.

V usage is TRBV5-1 and J usage is TRBJ2-1; 10 nucleotides line up with TRBD2. CDR1 is SGHRS and CDR2 is YFSETQ in the germline V gene. The CDR3 consists of 15 residues. V shed 5 bases and J 4 bases; nucleotides not matched to a gene: 6. The DNA for the CDR3 is TGCGCCAGCAGAGTCGGGACTAGCGTATACAATGAGCAGTTCTTC. Its protein is CASRVGTSVYNEQFF.

This clone was found once. The genes are TRBV9 and TRBJ1-1; maybe TRBD1 (5 bases). Trimming shortened V by 4 bases and J by 6 bases, and 22 bases separated the two germline ends. Germline V gene sequence: CDR1 SGDLS, CDR2 YYNGEE. This CDR3 has 16 amino acids. In DNA form, the CDR3 reads TGTGCCAGCAGCCCTTTCGGGGCACAAGGAGGGGCTGAAGCTTTCTTT. Translated, it gives CASSPFGAQGGAEAFF.

V gene TRBV2 combines with J gene TRBJ1-6, with no clear D. Trimming pared 10 bases from V and 9 bases from J, leaving 16 bases between. Germline V gene sequence: CDR1 SNHLY, CDR2 FYNNEI. This CDR3 contains 13 residues. CDR3 DNA sequence: TGTGCCACCGAACGGGAACTTTCTTCACCCCTCCACTTT. Its translation: CATERELSSPLHF.

J is TRBJ1-3 and V is TRBV6-6; TRBD1 is a possible D gene (6 bases). V was cut by 1 base and J by 4 bases, with 14 bases left in between. The CDR3 sequence is 16 residues long. Germline assignment: CDR1 MNHNY and CDR2 SVGAGI (reference sequence). CDR3 sequence: CASSYLMGGAGNTIYF. The CDR3 coding sequence is TGTGCCAGCAGTTACTTGATGGGGGGGGCAGGAAACACCATATATTTT.

This sequence joins TRBV11-2 and TRBJ2-2; D is unresolved. In germline, CDR1 is SGHAT, CDR2 FQNNGV. The CDR3 has 12 residues. V was pared by 6 bases and J by 5 bases, with 7 bases between. For the CDR3, the DNA is TGTGCCAGCAGTACTCCTACCGGGGAGCTGTTTTTT. Translating gives CASSTPTGELFF.

This chain connects TRBV11-2 to TRBJ1-6, with 7 bases aligning to TRBD1. J lost 6 bases, V lost 5 bases, and 7 bases had no gene match. This CDR3 has 15 amino acids. The V gene's germline CDR1 is SGHAT and CDR2 FQNNGV. The CDR3 DNA is TGTGCCAGCAGCAAGACCGGGACAGTTAATTCACCCCTCCACTTT. Translated, it gives CASSKTGTVNSPLHF. The full variable domain, completed using reference TRBV11-2 and TRBJ1-6, is EAGVAQSPRYKIIEKRQSVAFWCNPISGHATLYWYQQILGQGPKLLIQFQNNGVVDDSQLPKDRFSAERLKGVDSTLKIQPAKLEDSAVYLCASSKTGTVNSPLHFGNGTRLTVT.